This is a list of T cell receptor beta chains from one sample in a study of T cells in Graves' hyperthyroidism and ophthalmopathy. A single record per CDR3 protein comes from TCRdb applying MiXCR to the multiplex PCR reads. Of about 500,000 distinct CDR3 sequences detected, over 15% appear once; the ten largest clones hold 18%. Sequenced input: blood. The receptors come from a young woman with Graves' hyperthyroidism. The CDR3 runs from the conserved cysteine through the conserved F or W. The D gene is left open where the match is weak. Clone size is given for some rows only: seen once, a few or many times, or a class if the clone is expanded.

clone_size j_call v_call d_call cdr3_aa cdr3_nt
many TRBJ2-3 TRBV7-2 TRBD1 CASRPDRGDYGTQYF TGTGCCAGCAGGCCGGACAGGGGAGATTATGGTACGCAGTATTTT
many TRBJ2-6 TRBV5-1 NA CASSPLTGSSGANVLTF TGCGCCAGCAGCCCACTGACAGGAAGCTCTGGGGCCAACGTCCTGACTTTC
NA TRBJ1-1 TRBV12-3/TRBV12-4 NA CPSSPGGSGNTEAFF TGTCCCAGCAGCCCCGGTGGCTCCGGGAACACTGAAGCTTTCTTT
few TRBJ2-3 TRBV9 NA CASSLGRWGTSTDTQYF TGTGCCAGCAGCCTCGGCAGGTGGGGGACTAGCACAGATACGCAGTATTTT
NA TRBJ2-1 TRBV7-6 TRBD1 CASSGQQGASYNEQFF TGTGCCAGCAGCGGCCAACAGGGGGCATCCTACAATGAGCAGTTCTTC
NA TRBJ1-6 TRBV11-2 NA CASSLVGQAHSPLHF TGTGCCAGCAGCTTAGTAGGTCAGGCCCATTCACCCCTCCACTTT
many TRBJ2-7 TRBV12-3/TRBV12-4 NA CASSSSGRSFYEQYF TGTGCCAGCAGTTCGTCCGGACGCAGTTTCTACGAGCAGTACTTC
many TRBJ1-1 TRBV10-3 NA CAISELVGHMNTEAFF TGTGCCATCAGTGAGTTAGTCGGACACATGAACACTGAAGCTTTCTTT
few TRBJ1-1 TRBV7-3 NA CASSLIGENTEAFF TGTGCCAGCAGCTTAATAGGGGAGAACACTGAAGCTTTCTTT
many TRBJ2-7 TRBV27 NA CASSLSRVLSDEQYF TGTGCCAGCAGTTTATCGAGGGTTCTATCCGACGAGCAGTACTTC
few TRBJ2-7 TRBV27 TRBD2 CASRSMTSPKGEQYF TGTGCCAGCAGAAGCATGACTAGCCCGAAAGGCGAGCAGTACTTC
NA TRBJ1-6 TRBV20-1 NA CSAKPVGTVDNSPLHF TGCAGTGCTAAACCTGTTGGGACCGTAGATAATTCACCCCTCCACTTT
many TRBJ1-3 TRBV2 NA CASSDPGHPSGNTIYF TGTGCCAGCAGCGACCCGGGACATCCCTCTGGAAACACCATATATTTT
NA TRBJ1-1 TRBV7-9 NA CASSPHVDTEAFF TGTGCCAGCAGCCCCCATGTAGATACTGAAGCTTTCTTT
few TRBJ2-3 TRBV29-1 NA CSVGKRALSTDTQYF TGCAGCGTTGGGAAGCGGGCTTTAAGCACAGATACGCAGTATTTT
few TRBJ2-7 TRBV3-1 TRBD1 CASSPTGDSYEQYF TGTGCCAGCAGCCCGACAGGGGACTCCTACGAGCAGTACTTC
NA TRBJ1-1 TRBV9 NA CASSVDGRMNTEAFF TGTGCCAGCAGCGTAGACGGCAGAATGAACACTGAAGCTTTCTTT
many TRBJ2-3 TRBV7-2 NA CASSFSRGDTQYF TGTGCCAGCAGCTTTAGTAGGGGAGATACGCAGTATTTT
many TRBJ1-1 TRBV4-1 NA CASSVHFNREAFF TGCGCCAGCAGCGTACACTTCAACAGGGAAGCTTTCTTT
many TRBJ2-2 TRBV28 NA CASSRDTGELFF TGTGCCAGCAGTCGGGACACCGGGGAGCTGTTTTTT
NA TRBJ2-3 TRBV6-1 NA CASSEPGRTDTQYF TGTGCCAGCAGTGAACCGGGCCGAACAGATACGCAGTATTTT
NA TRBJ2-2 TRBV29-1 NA CSVAGRNTGELFF TGCAGCGTTGCCGGAAGAAACACCGGGGAGCTGTTTTTT
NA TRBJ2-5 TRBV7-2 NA CASSLAPQDFQETQYF TGTGCCAGCAGCTTAGCTCCCCAGGACTTTCAAGAGACCCAGTACTTC
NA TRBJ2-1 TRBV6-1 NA CASSERVEYNEQFF TGTGCCAGCAGTGAACGTGTTGAATACAATGAGCAGTTCTTC
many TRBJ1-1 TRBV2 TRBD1 CASSGDRGANTEAFF TGTGCCAGCAGTGGGGACAGGGGGGCGAACACTGAAGCTTTCTTT
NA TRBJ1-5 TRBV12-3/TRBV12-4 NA CASSLWGGHGNQPQHF TGTGCCAGCAGTTTATGGGGGGGGCACGGCAATCAGCCCCAGCATTTT